This TCR beta chain was sequenced in a study of a mutant IDH1 vaccine in newly diagnosed glioma. Overall study context: Previous care, which was radiotherapy, temozolomide, or both, most often involved both.

Data came from immunoSEQ multiplex PCR; TCRdb stores just in-frame clones and leaves some out. The table lists about 60,000 clones, around 80% of them singletons, with around 4.6% in the top ten. This clone was detected only once. The antigen is not known. Indicated time point: week 35, safety follow-up. The study gave 300 ug of mutant IDH1 20-mer peptide per vaccine dose, with topical imiquimod. Eight vaccinations were given in weeks 1, 3, 5, 7, 11, 15, 19 and 23. The sequencing used PBMCs, collected from a glioma patient whose treatment included an IDH1 peptide vaccine. This receptor was taken from a man aged 25-40 years with glioma.

The CDR3 DNA follows: TGTGCCAGCAGCTTAAGACAGCGGGAAGCCTATGGCTACACCTTC. Amino acids: CASSLRQREAYGYTF. The J gene is TRBJ1-2, the V gene TRBV5-4; possible D gene TRBD1, 5 bases. The CDR3 contains 15 residues. The germline V gene encodes CDR1 SGHNT and CDR2 YYREEE (reference sequence). Trimming took 2 bases from V and 4 from J, leaving 15 bases between them.